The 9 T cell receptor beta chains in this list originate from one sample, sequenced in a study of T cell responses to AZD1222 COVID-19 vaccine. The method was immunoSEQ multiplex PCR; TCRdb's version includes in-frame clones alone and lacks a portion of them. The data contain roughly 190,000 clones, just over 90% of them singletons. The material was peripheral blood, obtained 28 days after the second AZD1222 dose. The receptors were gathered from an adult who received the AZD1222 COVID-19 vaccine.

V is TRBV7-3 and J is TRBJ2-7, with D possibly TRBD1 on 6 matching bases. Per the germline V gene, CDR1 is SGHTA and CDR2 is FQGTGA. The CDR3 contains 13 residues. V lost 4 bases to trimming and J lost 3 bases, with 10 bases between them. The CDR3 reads CASSSGALYEQYF. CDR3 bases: TGTGCCAGCAGCTCAGGGGCTCTCTACGAGCAGTACTTC.

CDR3 in DNA: TGTGCCAGCAGCCCTACTCCCGGGACTAGCGGGAGGGCTACCTACAATGAGCAGTTCTTC. It encodes CASSPTPGTSGRATYNEQFF. This chain connects TRBV3-1 (or the pseudogene TRBV3-2) to TRBJ2-1, with TRBD2 identical over 16 bases. This CDR3 is built from 20 residues. Losses at the gene ends were 4 bases for V and 2 bases for J; bases not matched to a gene: 11. From germline, CDR1 is LGHDT and CDR2 YNNKEL (reference sequence).

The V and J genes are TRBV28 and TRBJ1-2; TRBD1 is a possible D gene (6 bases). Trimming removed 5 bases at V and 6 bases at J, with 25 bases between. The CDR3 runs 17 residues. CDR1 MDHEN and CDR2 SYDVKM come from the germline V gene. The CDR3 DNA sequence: TGTGCCAGCAGTATAACCCGGACAGTCACGGAATATAATGGCTACACCTTC. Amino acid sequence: CASSITRTVTEYNGYTF.

The CDR3 sequence is CASRNPDRTPSGRAGADTQYF. The CDR3 DNA reads TGTGCCAGCAGGAACCCGGACAGGACCCCTAGCGGGAGGGCCGGAGCAGATACGCAGTATTTT. The chain is built from TRBV2 and TRBJ2-3; TRBD2 matches 12 bases. The V segment lost 6 bases and the J segment 4 bases; nucleotides outside the gene matches: 23. The CDR3 spans 21 residues. Germline lookup yields CDR1 SNHLY and CDR2 FYNNEI.

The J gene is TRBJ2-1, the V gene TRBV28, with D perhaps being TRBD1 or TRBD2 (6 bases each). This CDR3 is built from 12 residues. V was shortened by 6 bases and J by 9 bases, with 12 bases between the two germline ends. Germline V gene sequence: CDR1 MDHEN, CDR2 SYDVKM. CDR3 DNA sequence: TGTGCCAGCAGCCCGGGGGCAGCTGAGCAGTTCTTC. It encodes CASSPGAAEQFF.

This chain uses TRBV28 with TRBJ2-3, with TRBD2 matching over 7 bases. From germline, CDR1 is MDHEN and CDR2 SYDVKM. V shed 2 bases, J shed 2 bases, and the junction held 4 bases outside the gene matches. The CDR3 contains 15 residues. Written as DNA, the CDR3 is TGTGCCAGCAGTTTAGGGAGGGCCTTCACAGATACGCAGTATTTT. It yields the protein CASSLGRAFTDTQYF.

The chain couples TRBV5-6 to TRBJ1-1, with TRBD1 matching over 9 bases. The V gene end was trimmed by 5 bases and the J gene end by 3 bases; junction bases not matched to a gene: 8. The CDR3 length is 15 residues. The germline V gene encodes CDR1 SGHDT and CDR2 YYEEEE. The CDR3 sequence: CASRQLTGGDTEAFF. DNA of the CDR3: TGTGCCAGCAGACAGCTGACAGGGGGGGACACTGAAGCTTTCTTT.

CDR3 sequence (DNA): TGTGCCAGCAGCTCCCTAGCGGGCGCCTCCTACGAGCAGTACTTC. Protein sequence: CASSSLAGASYEQYF. This chain links TRBV6-4 with TRBJ2-7; 8 nucleotides match TRBD2. Trimming cost V 6 bases and J 0 bases; bases outside gene matches: 7. Germline V gene sequence: CDR1 MRHNA, CDR2 SNTAGT. The length of the CDR3 is 15 residues.

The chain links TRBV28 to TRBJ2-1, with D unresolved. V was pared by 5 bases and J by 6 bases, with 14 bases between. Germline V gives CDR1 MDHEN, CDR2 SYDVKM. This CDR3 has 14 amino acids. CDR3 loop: CASSPPAKFNEQFF. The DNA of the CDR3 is TGTGCCAGCAGTCCCCCTGCTAAGTTCAATGAGCAGTTCTTC.